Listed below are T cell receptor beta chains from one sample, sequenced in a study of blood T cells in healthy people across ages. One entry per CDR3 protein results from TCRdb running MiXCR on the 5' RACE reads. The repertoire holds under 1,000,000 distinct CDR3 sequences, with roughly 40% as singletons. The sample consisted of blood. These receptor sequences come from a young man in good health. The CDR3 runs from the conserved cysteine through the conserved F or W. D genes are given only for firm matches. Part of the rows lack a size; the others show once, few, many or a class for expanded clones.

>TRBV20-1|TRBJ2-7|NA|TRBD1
CSARVTGGQGFYEQYF
TGCAGTGCTAGAGTCACCGGAGGACAGGGGTTCTACGAGCAGTACTTC
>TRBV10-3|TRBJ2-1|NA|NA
CAISDLRDSGGNEQFF
TGTGCCATCAGTGACCTTCGGGACTCAGGGGGCAATGAGCAGTTCTTC
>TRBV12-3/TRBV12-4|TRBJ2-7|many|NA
CASSSTREQYF
TGTGCCAGCAGTTCCACTAGGGAGCAGTACTTC
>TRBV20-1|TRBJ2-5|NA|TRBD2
CSAMLRQLAGVLETQYF
TGCAGTGCTATGTTGCGCCAACTAGCGGGAGTATTAGAGACCCAGTACTTC
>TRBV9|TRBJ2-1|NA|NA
CASSPVPTSSYNEQFF
TGTGCCAGCAGCCCCGTCCCAACCAGCTCCTACAATGAGCAGTTCTTC
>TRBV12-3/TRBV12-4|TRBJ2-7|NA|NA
CASSLYKGYEQYF
TGTGCCAGCAGTTTGTATAAGGGCTACGAGCAGTACTTC
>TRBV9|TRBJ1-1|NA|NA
CASSVGLQGGWTEAFF
TGTGCCAGTAGCGTAGGTTTACAGGGAGGGTGGACTGAAGCTTTCTTT
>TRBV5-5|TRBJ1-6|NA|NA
CASSIRSADNSPLHF
TGTGCCAGCAGCATACGTTCGGCAGATAATTCACCCCTCCACTTT
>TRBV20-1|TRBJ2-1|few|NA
CSADGGGRFNEQFF
TGCAGTGCTGACGGGGGTGGTAGATTTAATGAGCAGTTCTTC
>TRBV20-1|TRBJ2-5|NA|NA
CSASGGLGETQYF
TGCAGTGCTAGCGGGGGGCTTGGGGAGACCCAGTACTTC
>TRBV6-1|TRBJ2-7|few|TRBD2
CASWPPGLLGNEQYF
TGTGCCAGCTGGCCTCCGGGACTACTAGGGAATGAGCAGTACTTC
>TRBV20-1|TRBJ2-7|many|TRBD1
CSARNRGTRPYEQYF
TGCAGTGCCAGAAACAGGGGAACGCGCCCCTACGAGCAGTACTTC
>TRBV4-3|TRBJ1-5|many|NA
CASSQEPRASNQPQHF
TGCGCCAGCAGCCAAGAGCCCAGGGCTAGCAATCAGCCCCAGCATTTT
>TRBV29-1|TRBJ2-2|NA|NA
CSAAKNTGELFF
TGCAGCGCCGCTAAGAACACCGGGGAGCTGTTTTTT
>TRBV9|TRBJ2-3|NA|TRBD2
CASSVGGGLGTDTQYF
TGTGCCAGCAGCGTCGGGGGAGGACTAGGCACAGATACGCAGTATTTT
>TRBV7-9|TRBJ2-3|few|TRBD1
CASSFDRGYFGDTQYF
TGTGCCAGCAGTTTCGACAGGGGGTATTTCGGAGATACGCAGTATTTT
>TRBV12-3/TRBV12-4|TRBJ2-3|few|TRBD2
CASSDSGTSGGMDTQYF
TGTGCCAGCAGTGATTCCGGGACTAGCGGGGGGATGGATACGCAGTATTTT
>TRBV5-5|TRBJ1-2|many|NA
CASSLAFYSGGYTF
TGTGCCAGCAGCTTGGCTTTCTACTCAGGTGGCTACACCTTC
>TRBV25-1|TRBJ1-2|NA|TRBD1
CASSDSDRAGGYTF
TGTGCCAGCAGTGACTCGGACAGGGCTGGGGGCTACACCTTC
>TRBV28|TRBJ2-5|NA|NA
CASSVEFQETQYF
TGTGCCAGCAGTGTAGAGTTCCAAGAGACCCAGTACTTC
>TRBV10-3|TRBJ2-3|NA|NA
CAISEEKDQTQYF
TGTGCCATCAGTGAGGAGAAAGATCAGACGCAGTATTTT
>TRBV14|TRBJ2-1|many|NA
CASSQEGRGSSYNEQFF
TGTGCCAGCAGCCAAGAGGGTCGGGGAAGCTCCTACAATGAGCAGTTCTTC
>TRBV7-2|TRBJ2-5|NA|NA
CASSLEAGAYNEQYF
TGTGCCAGCAGCTTAGAGGCGGGGGCTTACAATGAGCAGTACTTC
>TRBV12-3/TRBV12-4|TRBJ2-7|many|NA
CASSLGAQGLYEQYF
TGTGCCAGCAGTTTAGGGGCACAGGGCCTTTACGAGCAGTACTTC
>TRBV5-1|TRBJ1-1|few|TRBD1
CASSTGQGPKAEAFF
TGCGCCAGCAGCACGGGACAGGGACCCAAGGCTGAAGCTTTCTTT
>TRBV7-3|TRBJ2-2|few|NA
CASSPARGARYTGELFF
TGTGCCAGCAGCCCGGCACGGGGGGCGCGATACACCGGGGAGCTGTTTTTT
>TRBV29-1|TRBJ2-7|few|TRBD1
CSVRHPGTGGYEQYF
TGCAGCGTCCGCCACCCCGGGACAGGGGGTTACGAGCAGTACTTC
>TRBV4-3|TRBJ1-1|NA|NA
CASSLDYRNTEAFF
TGCGCCAGCAGCCTGGACTACCGGAACACTGAAGCTTTCTTT
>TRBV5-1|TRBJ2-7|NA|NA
CASRLTTQGSYEQYF
TGCGCCAGCAGGTTAACTACCCAGGGAAGCTACGAGCAGTACTTC
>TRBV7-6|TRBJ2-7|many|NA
CASSLSSLSSYEQYF
TGTGCCAGCAGCTTATCGAGTCTCAGCTCCTACGAGCAGTACTTC
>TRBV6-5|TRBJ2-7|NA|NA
CASSEQGPLSEQYF
TGTGCCAGCAGTGAGCAGGGTCCCCTATCCGAGCAGTACTTC
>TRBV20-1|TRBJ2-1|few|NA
CSARERTGPNTPHYNEQFF
TGCAGTGCTAGAGAGAGGACCGGGCCGAACACCCCCCACTACAATGAGCAGTTCTTC